The rows below give T cell receptor beta chains drawn from one sample of a study of T cells in Graves' hyperthyroidism and ophthalmopathy. TCRdb re-called the multiplex PCR reads through MiXCR, storing one row per CDR3 protein. Of about 290,000 distinct CDR3 sequences listed, approximately 15% are singletons. Sequencing was carried out using blood. These receptors were taken from a woman aged 40-49 years with Graves' hyperthyroidism. Each CDR3 is given with its conserved first and last residue. The D gene is left open where the match is weak. Part of the rows lack a size; the others show once, few, many or a class for expanded clones.

J: TRBJ2-1; size: -; D: TRBD2; V: TRBV18; length: 15; CDR3: CASSPSAGVTNEQFF; DNA: TGTGCCAGCTCCCCGTCAGCGGGAGTCACCAATGAGCAGTTCTTC
J: TRBJ2-7; size: -; D: -; V: TRBV20-1; length: 14; CDR3: CSARDGRTPYEQYF; DNA: TGCAGTGCTAGAGATGGTCGTACACCCTACGAGCAGTACTTC
J: TRBJ1-5; size: many; D: TRBD1; V: TRBV27; length: 17; CDR3: CASSLRQDRGRSQPQHF; DNA: TGTGCCAGCAGTTTAAGACAAGACAGGGGGCGAAGTCAGCCCCAGCATTTT
J: TRBJ2-1; size: -; D: TRBD2; V: TRBV5-5; length: 16; CDR3: CASSWARTSGYNEQFF; DNA: TGTGCCAGCAGCTGGGCTAGGACTAGCGGATACAATGAGCAGTTCTTC
J: TRBJ2-7; size: -; D: -; V: TRBV20-1; length: 14; CDR3: CSARGSSLTYEQYF; DNA: TGCAGTGCTAGAGGGTCTAGCCTTACCTACGAGCAGTACTTC
J: TRBJ1-5; size: many; D: -; V: TRBV28; length: 20; CDR3: CASSLFRVRSSQGGDQPQHF; DNA: TGTGCCAGCAGTTTATTTAGGGTGCGAAGTTCGCAGGGAGGCGATCAGCCCCAGCATTTT
J: TRBJ1-5; size: -; D: -; V: TRBV4-2; length: 14; CDR3: CASSQSPEGQPQHF; DNA: TGTGCCAGCAGCCAAAGCCCCGAAGGGCAGCCCCAGCATTTT
J: TRBJ1-1; size: many; D: -; V: TRBV7-3; length: 15; CDR3: CASSLSKLRNTEAFF; DNA: TGTGCCAGCAGCTTAAGCAAGTTGAGGAACACTGAAGCTTTCTTT
J: TRBJ2-1; size: few; D: TRBD1; V: TRBV20-1; length: 13; CDR3: CSVQGQAFNEQFF; DNA: TGCAGTGTTCAAGGACAGGCCTTCAATGAGCAGTTCTTC
J: TRBJ2-2; size: many; D: -; V: TRBV6-1; length: 15; CDR3: CASREFGGSPGELFF; DNA: TGTGCCAGCAGGGAATTCGGCGGAAGTCCCGGGGAGCTGTTTTTT
J: TRBJ1-5; size: many; D: TRBD1; V: TRBV5-5; length: 15; CDR3: CASSLDRGAYQPQHF; DNA: TGTGCCAGCAGCTTGGACAGGGGAGCGTATCAGCCCCAGCATTTT
J: TRBJ2-2; size: many; D: -; V: TRBV7-2; length: 16; CDR3: CASSLAGTSNTGELFF; DNA: TGTGCCAGCAGCTTAGCAGGGACTTCGAACACCGGGGAGCTGTTTTTT
J: TRBJ1-2; size: many; D: -; V: TRBV12-3/TRBV12-4; length: 12; CDR3: CASSGIRNGYTF; DNA: TGTGCCAGCAGTGGAATTCGGAATGGCTACACCTTC
J: TRBJ2-1; size: many; D: -; V: TRBV29-1; length: 14; CDR3: CSVASRSRTEQQFF; DNA: TGCAGCGTTGCGTCACGCTCGCGGACCGAACAGCAGTTCTTC
J: TRBJ1-1; size: -; D: -; V: TRBV10-3; length: 12; CDR3: CAINAGGTEAFF; DNA: TGTGCCATCAATGCGGGGGGCACTGAAGCTTTCTTT
J: TRBJ1-2; size: many; D: TRBD1; V: TRBV10-3; length: 13; CDR3: CAISEDRDYGYTF; DNA: TGTGCCATCAGTGAGGACAGGGACTATGGCTACACCTTC
J: TRBJ1-1; size: many; D: -; V: TRBV5-1; length: 14; CDR3: CASSLGTDHTEAFF; DNA: TGCGCCAGCAGCTTGGGGACAGACCACACTGAAGCTTTCTTT
J: TRBJ1-1; size: many; D: -; V: TRBV18; length: 14; CDR3: CASSQDMLDTEAFF; DNA: TGTGCCAGCTCACAGGACATGCTAGACACTGAAGCTTTCTTT